In this sample, the clone carrying this TCR beta chain turned up a few times. What it binds is unknown. The CDR3 contains 16 residues. The V gene lost 0 bases and the J gene lost 3 bases, with 15 bases spanning the gap. CDR1 is MNHNS, CDR2 SASEGT, per germline. The data stem from a study of T-cell memory formation after mild COVID-19. Study-wide background: Clusters of TCRs were largely donor specific.

5'RACE with constant-segment primers yielded barcoded, UMI-tagged TCR alpha and TCR beta cDNA libraries. TCRdb processed the 5' RACE reads anew with MiXCR; each CDR3 protein has one entry. The repertoire holds 550,000 to 600,000 distinct CDR3 sequences, with roughly 22% as singletons. Regarding the study as a whole: Several responding clones turned up in pre-infection memory, indicating that cross-reactive memory may have taken part. Day 15 to 85 contractors were CD4/CD8 balanced; later expanders leaned CD4+.

The receptor's source is an adult woman who had mild COVID-19 (a few samples of this study predate the infection). Cell type and time point are not known. The specimen sequenced was PBMCs or a T cell subset sorted from them (not recorded which). The rearrangement joins TRBV6-1 to TRBJ2-7; no definite D call. CDR3 coding DNA: TGTGCCAGCAGTGAAGCATTTTCGAACAGTGGCTACGAGCAGTACTTC. Amino acid sequence: CASSEAFSNSGYEQYF.